This passage covers 17 T cell receptor beta chains from one sample sequenced in a study of CD8 T cells in ankylosing spondylitis. TCRdb recomputed calls from the 5' RACE reads with MiXCR, one row per CDR3 protein. The sample records roughly 250,000 distinct CDR3 sequences, around 9.2% being singletons. Sequenced input: blood, either unsorted or a sorted T cell fraction (not recorded which). These receptors all come from a male donor with ankylosing spondylitis or in good health (not recorded which).

The V and J genes are TRBV20-1 and TRBJ2-5, with TRBD2 matching over 8 bases. V lost 6 bases to trimming and J lost 1 base; unmatched junction nucleotides: 7. Germline lookup yields CDR1 DFQATT and CDR2 SNEGSKA (reference sequence). The CDR3 length is 14 residues. This CDR3 reads CSARLGGAQETQYF. CDR3 in DNA: TGCAGTGCCCGACTCGGGGGGGCCCAAGAGACCCAGTACTTC.

This rearrangement joins TRBV7-2 to TRBJ1-1; D is unclear. V gave up 1 base and J gave up 0 bases, with 12 bases separating them. The CDR3 is made up of 16 amino acids. Germline V gene data show CDR1 as SGHTA and CDR2 as FQGNSA. The DNA for the CDR3 is TGTGCCAGCAGCTTAGGGATCCCAGGCTTGAACACTGAAGCTTTCTTT. It translates to CASSLGIPGLNTEAFF. The full variable domain, its missing parts supplied by reference TRBV7-2 and TRBJ1-1, is GAGVSQSPSNKVTEKGKDVELRCDPISGHTALYWYRQSLGQGLEFLIYFQGNSAPDKSGLPSDRFSAERTGGSVSTLTIQRTQQEDSAVYLCASSLGIPGLNTEAFFGQGTRLTVV.

This clonotype was counted only a few times. This chain joins TRBV7-9 and TRBJ1-2; 8 nucleotides agree with TRBD1. Germline loops: CDR1 SEHNR, CDR2 FQNEAQ (reference sequence). V shed 6 bases, J shed 4 bases, and the junction held 4 bases outside the gene matches. The CDR3 extends over 13 amino acids. The CDR3 DNA sequence: TGTGCCAGCAGTCAGACAGGGGTCTATGGCTACACCTTC. Translating it yields CASSQTGVYGYTF. Variable domain in full (rest from reference TRBV7-9 and TRBJ1-2): DTGVSQNPRHKITKRGQNVTFRCDPISEHNRLYWYRQTLGQGPEFLTYFQNEAQLEKSRLLSDRFSAERPKGSFSTLEIQRTEQGDSAMYLCASSQTGVYGYTFGSGTRLTVV.

This chain links TRBV19 with TRBJ1-1; a weak D match, TRBD1 (5 bases). CDR3 length: 13 residues. CDR1 and CDR2 (germline): LNHDA, SQIVND (reference sequence). Between the trimmed V and J ends, which lost 1 base and 11 bases, there was a span of 14 bases. Here the CDR3 reads CASSIGGQGVAFF. CDR3 nucleotide sequence: TGTGCCAGTAGTATAGGTGGGCAGGGCGTCGCTTTCTTT.

CDR3 sequence (DNA): TGCGCCAGCAGCCAAGATTGGCAGAAATTCACTGAAGCTTTCTTT. This codes for CASSQDWQKFTEAFF. The chain recombines TRBV4-3 with TRBJ1-1, with no clear D. The CDR3 has 15 residues. V was cut by 0 bases and J by 4 bases, with 12 bases left in between. CDR1 and CDR2 from the germline V gene are LGHNA and YSLEER.

This clonotype was recorded a few times. The chain combines TRBV7-3 with TRBJ2-1, with 12 bases that match TRBD2. CDR1 and CDR2 from the germline V gene are SGHTA and FQGTGA. The ends lost 8 bases at V and 5 bases at J; junction bases unmatched: 4. The CDR3 is 14 residues long. CDR3 nucleotides: TGTGCCAGCCGACTAGCGGGAGAGAACAATGAGCAGTTCTTC. This sequence encodes CASRLAGENNEQFF.

This clonotype was recorded at least ten times. The chain joins TRBV29-1 to TRBJ2-7; D might be TRBD1 or TRBD2, each matching 5 bases. V lost 4 bases, J lost 1 base, and 17 bases lay in between. The CDR3 consists of 15 residues. CDR1 is SQVTM and CDR2 is ANQGSEA in the germline V gene. This CDR3 reads CSVAGDLQRSYEQYF. DNA of the CDR3: TGCAGCGTTGCCGGGGACCTCCAGAGATCCTACGAGCAGTACTTC.

There are many counts of this clonotype. The chain has TRBV5-1 and TRBJ2-1; a possible D gene is TRBD1 (5 bases). This CDR3 is built from 11 residues. V lost 6 bases and J 9 bases, leaving 10 bases between the germline ends. Germline V CDR1 and CDR2: SGHRS, YFSETQ. The DNA for the CDR3 is TGCGCCAGCACCAGGGAAGGTGAGCAGTTCTTC. Translation: CASTREGEQFF.

This clonotype was seen only a few times. The chain recombines TRBV10-3 with TRBJ1-3; 8 nucleotides agree with TRBD1. Trimming cost V 6 bases and J 4 bases; bases outside gene matches: 5. CDR3 size: 14 residues. The germline V gene encodes CDR1 ENHRY and CDR2 SYGVKD. The CDR3: CAISGTGRGNTIYF. The CDR3 nucleotides are TGTGCCATCAGCGGGACAGGAAGAGGAAACACCATATATTTT.

This clonotype came up many times. This chain uses TRBV12-3 or TRBV12-4 with TRBJ2-3, with D uncertain. V shed 6 bases and J shed 2 bases, with 9 bases lying between them. This CDR3 comprises 13 residues. The CDR3 loop is CASSRLLTDTQYF. CDR3 DNA sequence: TGTGCCAGCAGCAGACTCCTCACAGATACGCAGTATTTT.

The table lists this clonotype with a few counts. The chain joins TRBV5-1 to TRBJ2-7; 9 bases fit TRBD1. This CDR3 is 15 amino acids long. CDR1 is SGHRS and CDR2 is YFSETQ in the germline V gene. Trimming at V came to 4 bases and at J to 2 bases, leaving 7 bases not matched to a gene. CDR3 bases: TGCGCCAGCAGCGACAGGGGGGACTACCCCTACGAGCAGTACTTC. This translates into CASSDRGDYPYEQYF.

This clonotype was observed many times. The chain is built from TRBV9 and TRBJ1-2; the match to TRBD1 covers 9 bases. Germline V gene lookup returns CDR1 SGDLS and CDR2 YYNGEE. CDR3 length equals 14 residues. Trimming removed 3 bases from V and 3 bases from J; junction bases left unmatched: 3. In nucleotides, the CDR3 is TGTGCCAGCAGCGCGGGACAGGGCGACTATGGCTACACCTTC. This encodes CASSAGQGDYGYTF.

This clonotype has a count of ten or more. The chain couples TRBV7-9 to TRBJ2-7; D is ambiguous. Per germline, CDR1 SEHNR and CDR2 FQNEAQ (reference sequence). The CDR3 has 14 amino acids. Trimming pared 4 bases from V and 3 bases from J, leaving 13 bases between. DNA of the CDR3: TGTGCCAGCAGCTCCCCGAGTGGGGACTACGAGCAGTACTTC. It is translated as CASSSPSGDYEQYF. Together with reference TRBV7-9 and TRBJ2-7, the CDR3 gives the full variable domain: DTGVSQNPRHKITKRGQNVTFRCDPISEHNRLYWYRQTLGQGPEFLTYFQNEAQLEKSRLLSDRFSAERPKGSFSTLEIQRTEQGDSAMYLCASSSPSGDYEQYFGPGTRLTVT.

This clonotype was picked up many times. V and J are TRBV7-7 and TRBJ2-2, with D unclear. Germline loops: CDR1 SSHAT, CDR2 FNYEAQ (reference sequence). The V and J ends lost 6 bases and 1 base respectively, with 6 bases between them. The CDR3 extends over 13 amino acids. The CDR3: CASSFGNTGELFF. CDR3 bases: TGTGCCAGCAGTTTCGGGAACACCGGGGAGCTGTTTTTT.

There are many counts of this clonotype. The gene calls are TRBV20-1 and TRBJ1-1; 7 bases are shared with TRBD1. This CDR3 contains 14 residues. CDR1 is DFQATT, CDR2 SNEGSKA, per germline (reference sequence). Losses at the gene ends were 5 bases for V and 1 base for J; bases not matched to a gene: 7. The CDR3 nucleotides read TGCAGTGCTGGACCGGGACAGCGGAACACTGAAGCTTTCTTT. It translates to CSAGPGQRNTEAFF.

In its sample, this clonotype was seen many times. No conserved phenylalanine or tryptophan ends this CDR3, so it is likely a read error. No DNA is shown, since the ends of the CDR3 on it are uncertain; the CDR3 is the one TCRdb lists. The chain joins TRBV28 to TRBJ2-7; the D segment call TRBD2 is taken from the table without a DNA check. CDR1 and CDR2 (germline): MDHEN, SYDVKM. The CDR3 adds up to 13 amino acids, both ends counted. The CDR3 here is CASSFGTLGTIDL.

This clonotype came up a few times. The chain joins TRBV5-5 to TRBJ2-3; maybe TRBD1 (8 bases). The V end lost 4 bases, the J end lost 4 bases, and 16 bases lay between the germline ends. The CDR3 totals 15 residues. Germline V lookup: CDR1 SGHKS, CDR2 YYEKEE (reference sequence). The CDR3 region has the DNA TGTGCCAGCAGCCGACAGGGGAGGGGATCAGATACGCAGTATTTT. Translated: CASSRQGRGSDTQYF.